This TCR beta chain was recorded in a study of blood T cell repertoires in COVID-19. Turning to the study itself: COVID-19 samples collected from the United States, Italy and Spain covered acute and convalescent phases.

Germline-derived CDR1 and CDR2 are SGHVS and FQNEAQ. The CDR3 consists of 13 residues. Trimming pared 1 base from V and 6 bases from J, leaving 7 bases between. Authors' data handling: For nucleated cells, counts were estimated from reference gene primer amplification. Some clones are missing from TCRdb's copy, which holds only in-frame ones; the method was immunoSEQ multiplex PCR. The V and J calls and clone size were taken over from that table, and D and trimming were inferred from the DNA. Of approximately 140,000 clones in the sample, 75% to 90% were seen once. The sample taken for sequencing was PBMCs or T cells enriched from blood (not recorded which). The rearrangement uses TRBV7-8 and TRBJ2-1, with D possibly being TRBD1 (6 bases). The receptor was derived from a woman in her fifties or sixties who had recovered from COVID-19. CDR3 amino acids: CASSLGTVNEQFF. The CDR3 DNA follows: TGTGCCAGCAGCTTAGGGACAGTCAATGAGCAGTTCTTC.